What follows are 10 T cell receptor beta chains derived from one specimen sequenced in a study of blood T cell repertoires in COVID-19. Assay used: immunoSEQ multiplex PCR; TCRdb lists only in-frame clones, some missing. The sample lists about 120,000 clones; approximately 81% were seen once. Sequenced input: peripheral blood. These receptors came from a woman in her forties or fifties with acute or convalescent COVID-19.

This chain links TRBV28 with TRBJ1-1; D is perhaps TRBD1 (5 bases). The CDR3 has 12 amino acids. The germline V gene has CDR1 MDHEN and CDR2 SYDVKM. The V end was cut by 1 base, the J end by 6 bases, with 6 bases between. The CDR3 DNA follows: TGTGCCAGCAGTTTATCCAGGGCTGAAGCTTTCTTT. Its protein product is CASSLSRAEAFF.

V is TRBV3-1 (or the pseudogene TRBV3-2) and J is TRBJ1-4; the D gene is possibly TRBD1 (6 bases). CDR1 and CDR2 (germline): LGHDT, YNNKEL (reference sequence). V was pared by 4 bases and J by 0 bases, with 9 bases between. There are 15 residues in the CDR3. CDR3 nucleotides: TGTGCCAGCAGCCCGGACAGCGCAACTAATGAAAAACTGTTTTTT. Residues: CASSPDSATNEKLFF.

This chain joins TRBV11-2 and TRBJ2-1; D not certain. Germline assignment: CDR1 SGHAT and CDR2 FQNNGV. V lost 1 base to trimming and J lost 8 bases, with 9 bases between them. The CDR3 length is 13 residues. CDR3 sequence (DNA): TGTGCCAGCAGCTTAGCGTCCTTGTATGAGCAGTTCTTC. This codes for CASSLASLYEQFF.

Regarding this clone: Sequence at one end of the junction differs from germline and may be a read error. The chain couples TRBV6-1 to TRBJ1-4; a possible D gene is TRBD1 (5 bases). The germline V gene encodes CDR1 MNHNS and CDR2 SASEGT. This CDR3 has 12 residues. The CDR3 protein is CASSEKLTGLRF. As DNA, the CDR3 is TGTGCCAGCAGTGAAAAGTTGACGGGACTTAGGTTT.

V is TRBV4-2 and J is TRBJ2-3, with 8 bases aligning to TRBD2. Germline trimming cut 0 bases from V and 1 base from J; bases unmatched to any gene: 0. Germline V gene lookup returns CDR1 LGHNA and CDR2 YNFKEQ. The CDR3 is made up of 15 amino acids. The CDR3 nucleotides read TGTGCCAGCAGCCAAGAGCGGGAGGGCACAGATACGCAGTATTTT. As protein: CASSQEREGTDTQYF.

V usage is TRBV19 and J usage is TRBJ2-2; 9 bases fit TRBD2. V lost 9 bases to trimming and J lost 5 bases; unmatched junction nucleotides: 13. The CDR3 is 16 amino acids. The germline CDR1 and CDR2 sequences are LNHDA and SQIVND (reference sequence). CDR3 bases: TGTGCCAGCATAAATAGCGGGAGCGCCCTAACCGGGGAGCTGTTTTTT. Amino acids: CASINSGSALTGELFF.

The V and J genes are TRBV10-3 and TRBJ2-1; possibly TRBD1 or TRBD2 for D (7 bases each). Trimming took 10 bases from V and 6 from J, leaving 10 bases between them. The germline gives CDR1 ENHRY, CDR2 SYGVKD. This CDR3 contains 11 residues. CDR3 nucleotide sequence: TGTGCCAGCAGGGGGGGCAATGAGCAGTTCTTC. It specifies CASRGGNEQFF.

The DNA for the CDR3 is TGTGCCAGCAGTCGGTACAGGAGAACCGGGGAGCTGTTTTTT. Translated: CASSRYRRTGELFF. The chain links TRBV28 to TRBJ2-2; TRBD1 is a possible D gene (5 bases). There are 14 residues in the CDR3. From germline, CDR1 is MDHEN and CDR2 SYDVKM. With 5 bases removed from V and 5 bases from J, the gap between germline ends came to 12 bases.

The chain carries TRBV7-8 and TRBJ2-2; TRBD2 matches 9 bases. Germline values: CDR1 SGHVS, CDR2 FQNEAQ. The trim removed 8 bases at V and 2 bases at J, leaving 3 bases unmatched. There are 14 residues in the CDR3. The CDR3: CASPTSGNTGELFF. DNA for the CDR3: TGTGCCAGCCCGACTAGCGGAAACACCGGGGAGCTGTTTTTT. Full variable domain (missing parts from reference TRBV7-8 and TRBJ2-2): GAGVSQSPRYKVAKRGQDVALRCDPISGHVSLFWYQQALGQGPEFLTYFQNEAQLDKSGLPSDRFFAERPEGSVSTLKIQRTQQEDSAVYLCASPTSGNTGELFFGEGSRLTVL.

The chain joins TRBV7-9 to TRBJ2-1; TRBD2 might be the D (5 bases). The CDR3 totals 16 residues. The germline CDR1 and CDR2 sequences are SEHNR and FQNEAQ (reference sequence). V was shortened by 3 bases and J by 10 bases, with 22 bases between the two germline ends. The CDR3 region has the DNA TGTGCCAGCAGCTTGGTCGGAATCTTGCCTACGGGGGAGCAGTTCTTC. Translating it yields CASSLVGILPTGEQFF.